These T cell receptor beta chains were read from a single sample in a study of cytomegalovirus exposure and HLA in healthy donors. Profiling relied on immunoSEQ multiplex PCR, and the TCRdb table lists in-frame clones only, not all of them. The sample records about 200,000 clones, around 73% being singletons. The sample comprised PBMCs. These receptors all stem from a male donor in good health and CMV-seronegative. CDR3s include the opening cysteine and the closing phenylalanine or tryptophan. The D gene is left open where the match is weak. Clone size, where shown, is once, few, many, or a class for clones that have expanded.

17	TRBV5-5	NA	TRBJ1-3	NA	CASSLVPGFTSGNTIYF	TGTGCCAGCAGCTTGGTCCCGGGTTTTACCTCTGGAAACACCATATATTTT
13	TRBV19	NA	TRBJ2-7	NA	CASSRTVGYEQYF	TGTGCCAGTAGTAGGACAGTGGGTTACGAGCAGTACTTC
15	TRBV28	TRBD1	TRBJ2-7	NA	CASSPLGTGRDEQYF	TGTGCCAGCAGCCCGCTCGGGACAGGGCGGGACGAGCAGTACTTC
14	TRBV6-4	NA	TRBJ2-3	few	CASSDSPEADTQYF	TGTGCCAGCAGTGACTCCCCAGAGGCAGATACGCAGTATTTT
14	TRBV7-9	TRBD1	TRBJ1-4	NA	CASSSGQGGEKLFF	TGTGCCAGCAGCTCGGGACAGGGAGGCGAAAAACTGTTTTTT
15	TRBV7-2	NA	TRBJ2-7	NA	CASSLEAGASYEQYF	TGTGCCAGCAGCTTAGAAGCAGGGGCCTCCTACGAGCAGTACTTC
13	TRBV7-8	NA	TRBJ2-7	NA	CASSVGYTYEQYF	TGTGCCAGCAGCGTGGGCTATACCTACGAGCAGTACTTC
15	TRBV19	TRBD1	TRBJ2-3	NA	CASSIEDRGTDTQYF	TGTGCCAGTAGTATAGAGGACAGGGGGACAGATACGCAGTATTTT
16	TRBV5-6	TRBD1	TRBJ1-5	NA	CASSRGGQGARRPQHF	TGTGCCAGCAGCCGGGGAGGACAGGGGGCGCGTAGGCCCCAGCATTTT
15	TRBV7-3	TRBD2	TRBJ2-2	NA	CASSLVAGGTGELFF	TGTGCCAGCAGCTTAGTGGCGGGAGGGACCGGGGAGCTGTTTTTT
18	TRBV2	TRBD2	TRBJ2-7	NA	CASRGPTGLAGVGYEQYF	TGTGCCAGCAGGGGGCCCACCGGACTAGCGGGAGTGGGGTACGAGCAGTACTTC
18	TRBV6-1	TRBD1	TRBJ2-6	NA	CASSGPGQGSSGANVLTF	TGTGCCAGCAGTGGACCGGGACAGGGCTCCTCTGGGGCCAACGTCCTGACTTTC
14	TRBV6-5	NA	TRBJ1-5	NA	CASRQTGEGQPQHF	TGTGCCAGCAGACAGACAGGTGAGGGTCAGCCCCAGCATTTT
15	TRBV19	TRBD2	TRBJ2-3	NA	CASSSTTSGTDTQYF	TGTGCCAGTAGTTCGACGACTAGCGGCACAGATACGCAGTATTTT
13	TRBV2	NA	TRBJ2-7	NA	CASSQTAPYEQYF	TGTGCCAGCAGCCAGACAGCGCCCTACGAGCAGTACTTC
12	TRBV19	NA	TRBJ1-1	NA	CASTPGAAEAFF	TGTGCCAGTACTCCTGGGGCCGCGGAAGCTTTCTTT
19	TRBV5-1	TRBD1	TRBJ1-1	NA	CASSLRPRTGGDWNTEAFF	TGCGCCAGCAGCCTGAGGCCAAGGACAGGGGGAGACTGGAACACTGAAGCTTTCTTT
16	TRBV18	NA	TRBJ1-1	NA	CASSPPGTEGDTEAFF	TGTGCCAGCTCACCACCGGGGACGGAGGGAGACACTGAAGCTTTCTTT